The 10 T cell receptor beta chains below were found in one sample sequenced in a study of T cells in localized non-small cell lung cancer. Clones were sequenced by immunoSEQ multiplex PCR, and TCRdb holds only the in-frame ones, with some missing. The table lists approximately 5,600 clones, 45% of them singletons. Source: lung tumor tissue, taken before any cancer treatment. The receptors stem from a man aged 40 to 70 with stage I lung adenocarcinoma.

This chain uses TRBV19 with TRBJ1-3; D possibly corresponds to TRBD1 (6 bases). Germline V lookup: CDR1 LNHDA, CDR2 SQIVND (reference sequence). The germline V and J ends were trimmed by 5 bases and 9 bases, with 8 bases remaining between them. The CDR3 sequence is 11 residues long. As DNA, the CDR3 is TGTGCCAGTAGTCTCAGGGGCACCATATATTTT. As protein: CASSLRGTIYF.

This clone came up a few times. The V gene is TRBV7-8, the J gene TRBJ1-2; no clear D. V was clipped by 1 base and J by 7 bases, with 10 bases between them. The CDR3 sequence is 13 residues long. Germline V CDR1 and CDR2: SGHVS, FQNEAQ. The CDR3 loop reads CASSLETFRGYTF. CDR3 bases: TGTGCCAGCAGCTTAGAGACCTTTCGTGGCTACACCTTC. The variable domain in full, completed from reference TRBV7-8 and TRBJ1-2, reads GAGVSQSPRYKVAKRGQDVALRCDPISGHVSLFWYQQALGQGPEFLTYFQNEAQLDKSGLPSDRFFAERPEGSVSTLKIQRTQQEDSAVYLCASSLETFRGYTFGSGTRLTVV.

This clone occurred a few times. V and J are TRBV6-8 and TRBJ2-7, with TRBD1 as a possible D gene (5 bases). CDR1 is MNHGY, CDR2 SAAAGT, per germline. The CDR3 is 14 amino acids. V lost 6 bases and J lost 5, with 17 bases in between. The CDR3 region is CASSPGRTKDEQYF. The CDR3 nucleotides read TGTGCCAGCAGCCCAGGCAGGACAAAAGACGAGCAGTACTTC.

The gene calls are TRBV6-4 and TRBJ1-5, with D perhaps matching TRBD1 (5 bases). V was cut by 2 bases and J by 1 base, with 12 bases left in between. The CDR3 runs to 16 residues. CDR1 and CDR2 (germline): MRHNA, SNTAGT. CDR3 DNA: TGTGCCAGCAGTGACCCGGGACGGATGAGCAATCAGCCCCAGCATTTT. It is translated as CASSDPGRMSNQPQHF.

This clone is judged medium-sized. The genes are TRBV9 and TRBJ2-7; 9 bases are a match to TRBD1. Germline-derived CDR1 and CDR2 are SGDLS and YYNGEE. The CDR3 loop spans 15 amino acids. Trimming removed 0 bases from V and 7 bases from J; junction bases left unmatched: 8. The CDR3 spells CASSVDGTGSEEQYF. CDR3 nucleotide sequence: TGTGCCAGCAGCGTAGATGGGACAGGGAGTGAGGAGCAGTACTTC.

The chain couples TRBV29-1 to TRBJ2-7, with D uncertain. V was shortened by 4 bases and J by 0 bases, with 7 bases between the two germline ends. The germline CDR1 and CDR2 sequences are SQVTM and ANQGSEA. The CDR3 extends over 12 amino acids. CDR3 region: CSVVATSYEQYF. The CDR3 DNA follows: TGCAGCGTTGTGGCCACCTCCTACGAGCAGTACTTC.

By share, this clone counts as medium-sized. This chain links TRBV6-8 with TRBJ1-3, with a possible D match to TRBD1 (6 bases). V was cut by 5 bases and J by 0 bases, with 14 bases left in between. The CDR3 is 16 residues long. Per germline, CDR1 MNHGY and CDR2 SAAAGT. The DNA for the CDR3 is TGTGCCAGCAGTCGGAGGGGGGTAGGCTCTGGAAACACCATATATTTT. It encodes CASSRRGVGSGNTIYF.

This clone was seen only a few times. The chain couples TRBV28 to TRBJ2-5, with a tentative D call TRBD2 (5 bases). V lost 8 bases and J lost 4, with 14 bases in between. Germline values: CDR1 MDHEN, CDR2 SYDVKM. The CDR3 length is 13 residues. CDR3: CASVTAGRETQYF. DNA of the CDR3: TGTGCCAGCGTAACCGCGGGTAGAGAGACCCAGTACTTC.

The chain carries TRBV18 and TRBJ2-7; possible D gene TRBD1, 6 bases. CDR1 is KGHSH, CDR2 LQKENI, per germline. The CDR3 loop spans 13 amino acids. V gave up 3 bases and J gave up 4 bases, with 10 bases separating them. The DNA for the CDR3 is TGTGCCAGCTCACCGGGACACGTATACGAGCAGTACTTC. Translation: CASSPGHVYEQYF.

This chain connects TRBV18 to TRBJ1-6, with 8 bases identical to TRBD1. The CDR3 runs to 15 residues. Germline CDR1 is KGHSH and CDR2 is LQKENI. The junction had 6 bases not matched to a gene; V was cut back by 3 bases and J by 8 bases. CDR3 sequence (DNA): TGTGCCAGCTCACCTCCGGGACAGGCCTATTCACCCCTCCACTTT. Amino acid sequence: CASSPPGQAYSPLHF.